This T cell receptor beta chain was obtained from a study of blood T cells in healthy people across ages. General study results and limits: It was found that TCR beta diversity correlated strongly with the percentage of naive T cells.

This clonotype was observed a handful of times. The antigen is unknown. CDR3 size: 13 residues. Germline trimming cut 4 bases from V and 8 bases from J; bases unmatched to any gene: 3. CDR1 is SGHVS and CDR2 is FNYEAQ in the germline V gene. Then a second PCR, running roughly 7 to 11 cycles, was carried out with a sample-barcoded 5' primer and a J-beta primer mix. MiXCR was run by TCRdb on the 5' RACE reads, yielding one entry per CDR3 protein. This sample has 790,000 or so distinct CDR3 sequences, with roughly three fifths found just once. Sequenced sample: blood. The chain carries TRBV7-6 and TRBJ1-4; 8 nucleotides align to TRBD1. The TCR originated in a man aged 35 to 55 in good health. The DNA of the CDR3 is TGTGCCAGCAGCTCCCAGGGGGCCGAAAAACTGTTTTTT. Translation gives CASSSQGAEKLFF. Together with reference TRBV7-6 and TRBJ1-4, the CDR3 gives the full variable domain: GAGVSQSPRYKVTKRGQDVALRCDPISGHVSLYWYRQALGQGPEFLTYFNYEAQQDKSGLPNDRFSAERPEGSISTLTIQRTEQRDSAMYRCASSSQGAEKLFFGSGTQLSVL.